This T cell receptor (beta chain) was obtained from a study of cytomegalovirus exposure and HLA in healthy donors. Primers included in the PCR were 60 Vbeta and 13 Jbeta primers. The data were produced by immunoSEQ multiplex PCR, yet TCRdb's version contains in-frame clones alone and is incomplete. The repertoire has about 140,000 clones, 76% of them found once; the top ten carry 3% to 4%. Broader study findings: Analyses of presence and absence presupposed an approximately uniform sequencing depth across donors. Later analysis placed DRB1 highest and HLA-C lowest in TCR association rates, which differed by HLA locus.

In this sample, this clone turned up a few times. The antigen remains undetermined. V trimming: 3 bases; J trimming: 2 bases; junction bases outside the gene matches: 7. Per the germline V gene, CDR1 is MNHEY and CDR2 is SMNVEV (reference sequence). This CDR3 has 15 residues. Regarding donors, all were healthy bone marrow donors. The sequence came from a male donor in good health and CMV-seronegative. V and J are TRBV27 and TRBJ2-7, with 7 bases lining up with TRBD2. The sequencing input was PBMCs. CDR3 nucleotide sequence: TGTGCCAGCAGTTTGGGGGGGTCGCATACCTACGAGCAGTACTTC. This gives the protein CASSLGGSHTYEQYF.